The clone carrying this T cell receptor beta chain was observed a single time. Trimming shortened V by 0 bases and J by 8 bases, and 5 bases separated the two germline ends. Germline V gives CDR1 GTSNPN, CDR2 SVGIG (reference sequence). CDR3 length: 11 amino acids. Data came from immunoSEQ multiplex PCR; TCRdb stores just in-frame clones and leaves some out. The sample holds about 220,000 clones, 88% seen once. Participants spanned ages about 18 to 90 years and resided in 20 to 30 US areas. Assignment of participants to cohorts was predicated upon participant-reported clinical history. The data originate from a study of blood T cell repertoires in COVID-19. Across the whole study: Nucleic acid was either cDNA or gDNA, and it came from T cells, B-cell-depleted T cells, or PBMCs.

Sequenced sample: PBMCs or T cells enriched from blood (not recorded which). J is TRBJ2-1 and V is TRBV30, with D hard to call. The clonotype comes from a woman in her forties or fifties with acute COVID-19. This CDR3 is CAWSVRDEQFF. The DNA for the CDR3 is TGTGCCTGGAGTGTACGAGATGAGCAGTTCTTC.